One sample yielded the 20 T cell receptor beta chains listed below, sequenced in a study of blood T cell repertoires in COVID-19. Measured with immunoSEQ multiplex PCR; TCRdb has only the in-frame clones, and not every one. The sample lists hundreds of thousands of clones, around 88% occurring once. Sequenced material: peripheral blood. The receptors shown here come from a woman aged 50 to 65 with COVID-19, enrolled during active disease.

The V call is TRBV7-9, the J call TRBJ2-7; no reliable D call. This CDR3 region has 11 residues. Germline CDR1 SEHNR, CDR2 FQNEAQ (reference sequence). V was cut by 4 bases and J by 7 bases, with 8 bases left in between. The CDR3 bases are TGTGCCAGCAGCTCTGCGTTGGAGCAGTACTTC. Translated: CASSSALEQYF.

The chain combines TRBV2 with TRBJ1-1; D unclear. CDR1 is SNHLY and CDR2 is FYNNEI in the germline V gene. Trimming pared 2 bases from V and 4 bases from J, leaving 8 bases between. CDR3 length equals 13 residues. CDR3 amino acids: CASSERWATEAFF. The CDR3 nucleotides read TGTGCCAGCAGTGAACGGTGGGCCACTGAAGCTTTCTTT.

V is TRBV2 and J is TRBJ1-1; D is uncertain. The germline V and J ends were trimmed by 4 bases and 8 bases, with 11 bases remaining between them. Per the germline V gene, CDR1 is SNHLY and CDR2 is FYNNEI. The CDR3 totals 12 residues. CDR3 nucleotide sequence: TGTGCCAGCAGTGGGAGGAGTTTAGAAGCTTTCTTT. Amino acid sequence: CASSGRSLEAFF.

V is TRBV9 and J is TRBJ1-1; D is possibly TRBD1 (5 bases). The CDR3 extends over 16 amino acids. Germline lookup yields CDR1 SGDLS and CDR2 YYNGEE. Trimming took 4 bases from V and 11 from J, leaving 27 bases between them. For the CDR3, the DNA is TGTGCCAGCAGCCCTGCCCAGGGTCCCCGAAGTTTCGGCGCTTTCTTT. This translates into CASSPAQGPRSFGAFF.

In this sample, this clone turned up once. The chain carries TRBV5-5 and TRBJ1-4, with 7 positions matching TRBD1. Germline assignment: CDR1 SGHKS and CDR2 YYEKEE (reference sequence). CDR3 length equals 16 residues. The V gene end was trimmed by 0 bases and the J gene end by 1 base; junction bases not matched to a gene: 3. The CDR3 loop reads CASSLAPGGTNEKLFF. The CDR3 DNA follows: TGTGCCAGCAGCTTGGCCCCAGGGGGAACTAATGAAAAACTGTTTTTT.

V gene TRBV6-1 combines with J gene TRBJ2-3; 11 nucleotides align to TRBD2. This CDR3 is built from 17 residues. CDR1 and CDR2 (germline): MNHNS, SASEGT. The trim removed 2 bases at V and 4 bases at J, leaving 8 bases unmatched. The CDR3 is CASSESPSGGSADTQYF. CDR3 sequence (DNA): TGTGCCAGCAGTGAAAGTCCTAGCGGGGGGTCCGCAGATACGCAGTATTTT.

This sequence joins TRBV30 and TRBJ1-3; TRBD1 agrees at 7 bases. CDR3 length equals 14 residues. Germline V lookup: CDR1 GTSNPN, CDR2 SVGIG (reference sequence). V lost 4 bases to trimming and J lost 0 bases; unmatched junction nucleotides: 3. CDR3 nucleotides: TGTGCCTGGACCGCAGGGGGCTCTGGAAACACCATATATTTT. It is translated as CAWTAGGSGNTIYF.

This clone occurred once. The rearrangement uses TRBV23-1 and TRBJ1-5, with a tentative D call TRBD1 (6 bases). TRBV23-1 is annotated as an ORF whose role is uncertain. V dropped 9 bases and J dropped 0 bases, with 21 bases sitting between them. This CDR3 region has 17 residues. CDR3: CASPGQPILYSNQPQHF. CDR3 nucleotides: TGCGCCAGTCCTGGACAGCCGATATTATATAGCAATCAGCCCCAGCATTTT.

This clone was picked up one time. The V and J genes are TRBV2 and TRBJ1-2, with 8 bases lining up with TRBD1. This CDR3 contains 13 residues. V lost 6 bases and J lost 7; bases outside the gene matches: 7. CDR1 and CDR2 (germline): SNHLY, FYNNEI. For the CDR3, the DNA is TGTGCCAGCAGGACAGGGGAGGATCGTGGCTACACCTTC. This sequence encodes CASRTGEDRGYTF.

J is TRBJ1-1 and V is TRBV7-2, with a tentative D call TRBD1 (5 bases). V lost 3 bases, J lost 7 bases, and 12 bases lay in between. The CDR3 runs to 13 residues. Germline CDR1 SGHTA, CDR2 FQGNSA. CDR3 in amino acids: CASSFLIGVEAFF. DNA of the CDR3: TGTGCCAGCAGCTTTTTAATAGGGGTTGAAGCTTTCTTT.

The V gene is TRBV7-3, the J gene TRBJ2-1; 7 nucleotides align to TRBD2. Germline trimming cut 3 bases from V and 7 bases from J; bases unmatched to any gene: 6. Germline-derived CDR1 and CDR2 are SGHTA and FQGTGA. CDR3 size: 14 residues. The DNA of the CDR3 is TGTGCCAGCAGCTTTTCGGGGGGTGGTAATGAGCAGTTCTTC. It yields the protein CASSFSGGGNEQFF.

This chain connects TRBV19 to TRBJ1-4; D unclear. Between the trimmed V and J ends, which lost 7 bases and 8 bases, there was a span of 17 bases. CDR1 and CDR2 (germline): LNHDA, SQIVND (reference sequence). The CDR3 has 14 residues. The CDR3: CASTTGWASEKLFF. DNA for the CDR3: TGTGCCAGTACTACGGGGTGGGCGAGCGAAAAACTGTTTTTT.

The CDR3, as DNA: TGTGCCAGCAGCGTAGGGGGACACCCTGTAGAAAAACTGTTTTTT. The encoded protein is CASSVGGHPVEKLFF. This rearrangement joins TRBV9 to TRBJ1-4, with a tentative D call TRBD1 (6 bases). The V and J ends lost 0 bases and 8 bases respectively, with 14 bases between them. The CDR3 runs 15 residues. Germline CDR1 and CDR2: SGDLS and YYNGEE.

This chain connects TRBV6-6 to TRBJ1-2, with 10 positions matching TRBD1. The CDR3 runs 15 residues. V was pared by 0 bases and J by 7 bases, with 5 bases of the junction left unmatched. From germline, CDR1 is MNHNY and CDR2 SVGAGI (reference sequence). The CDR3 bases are TGTGCCAGCAGTTACTCGGGGACAGGGGACGCTGGCTACACCTTC. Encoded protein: CASSYSGTGDAGYTF.

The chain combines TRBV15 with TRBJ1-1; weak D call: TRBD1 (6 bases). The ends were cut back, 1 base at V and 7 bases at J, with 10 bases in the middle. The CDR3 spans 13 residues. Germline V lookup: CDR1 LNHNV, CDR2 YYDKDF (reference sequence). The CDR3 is CATSRARTVEAFF. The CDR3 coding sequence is TGTGCCACCAGCAGAGCCAGGACAGTTGAAGCTTTCTTT.

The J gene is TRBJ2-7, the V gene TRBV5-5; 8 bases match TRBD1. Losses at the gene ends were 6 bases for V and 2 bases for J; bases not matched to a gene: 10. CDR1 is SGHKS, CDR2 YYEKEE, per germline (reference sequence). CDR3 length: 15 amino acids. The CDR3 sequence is CASNPVGTGAYEQYF. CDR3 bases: TGTGCCAGCAACCCAGTAGGGACAGGAGCCTACGAGCAGTACTTC.

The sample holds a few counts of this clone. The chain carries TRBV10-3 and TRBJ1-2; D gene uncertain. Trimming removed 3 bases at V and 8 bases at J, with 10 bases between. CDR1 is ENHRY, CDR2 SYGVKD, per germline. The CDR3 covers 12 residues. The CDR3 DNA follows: TGTGCCATCAGTGAAGGAGGGTTGGGCTACACCTTC. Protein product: CAISEGGLGYTF.

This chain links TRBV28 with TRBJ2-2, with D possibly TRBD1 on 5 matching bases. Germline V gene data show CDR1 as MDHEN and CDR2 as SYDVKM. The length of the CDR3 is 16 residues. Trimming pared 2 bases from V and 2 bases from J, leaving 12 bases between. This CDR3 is CASSLGWQGNTGELFF. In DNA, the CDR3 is TGTGCCAGCAGTTTAGGATGGCAGGGAAACACCGGGGAGCTGTTTTTT.

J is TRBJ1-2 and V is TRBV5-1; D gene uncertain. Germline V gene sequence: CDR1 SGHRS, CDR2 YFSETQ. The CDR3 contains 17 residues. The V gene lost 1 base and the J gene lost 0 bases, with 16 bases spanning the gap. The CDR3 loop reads CASSLNLLSRPNYGYTF. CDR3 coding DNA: TGCGCCAGCAGCTTGAATTTGCTGAGCCGCCCTAACTATGGCTACACCTTC. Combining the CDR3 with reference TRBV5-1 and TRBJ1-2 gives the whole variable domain KAGVTQTPRYLIKTRGQQVTLSCSPISGHRSVSWYQQTPGQGLQFLFEYFSETQRNKGNFPGRFSGRQFSNSRSEMNVSTLELGDSALYLCASSLNLLSRPNYGYTFGSGTRLTVV.

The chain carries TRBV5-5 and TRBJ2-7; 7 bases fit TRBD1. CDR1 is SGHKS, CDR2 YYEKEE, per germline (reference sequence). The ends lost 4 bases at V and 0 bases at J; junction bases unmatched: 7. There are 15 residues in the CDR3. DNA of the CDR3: TGTGCCAGCAGCCCCCAGGGGACAGCCTCCTACGAGCAGTACTTC. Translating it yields CASSPQGTASYEQYF.